Detailed here is one T cell receptor (beta chain). Germline V gene lookup returns CDR1 MDHEN and CDR2 SYDVKM. The CDR3 has 14 amino acids. V lost 2 bases to trimming and J lost 5 bases, with 10 bases between them. This entry comes from a study of CD8 T cell repertoires and HIV-1 epitope variants. Overall study context: The baseline condition was 1M T cells left uncultured.

Sequenced by immunoSEQ multiplex PCR; TCRdb stores in-frame clones only, minus some. The repertoire holds over 90,000 clones, with almost 75% as singletons. The rearrangement joins TRBV28 to TRBJ2-1; D gene uncertain. Material: uncultured baseline CD8+ T cells from peripheral blood mononuclear cells (PBMCs). This TCR was recovered from a male donor with HIV. The CDR3 nucleotides read TGTGCCAGCAGTTTAAGGTCCAGGAACAATGAGCAGTTCTTC. Amino acid sequence: CASSLRSRNNEQFF.